This TCR beta chain comes out of a study of blood T cell repertoires in COVID-19. The CDR3 consists of 16 residues. Per germline, CDR1 SGHAT and CDR2 FQNNGV. The J segment lost 4 bases and the V segment lost 6 bases, leaving 10 bases of the junction unmatched. Only in-frame clones appear in the TCRdb table, and some are missing; sequencing was by immunoSEQ multiplex PCR. Of about 260,000 clones in the sample, about 91% are singletons; the top ten hold under 3%. A few counts support this clone. V is TRBV11-2 and J is TRBJ2-7; 12 nucleotides agree with TRBD1. This receptor was identified in a person between 18 and 35 years old with COVID-19, enrolled during active disease. Sequencing input: peripheral blood. This CDR3 is CASSPPWGQGAYEQYF. The CDR3 DNA follows: TGTGCCAGCAGTCCCCCTTGGGGACAGGGGGCGTACGAGCAGTACTTC.